Listed below are T cell receptor beta chains from one sample, sequenced in a study of T-cell reconstitution after alpha-beta-depleted transplantation in children. TCRdb passed the PCR reads through MiXCR, listing each CDR3 protein once. The sample carries roughly 200,000 distinct CDR3 sequences, around 9.2% recorded once. Sequencing used PBMCs, mostly from graft donor cells, obtained 360 days after TCRalphabeta/CD19-depleted stem cell transplant. These receptors all come from a male patient aged 2 to 10 who had a stem cell transplant for acute myeloid leukemia, so the T cells may come from the graft donor. Both conserved end residues are part of each CDR3. The order of the fields is V gene, clone size, D gene, J gene, CDR3 DNA, CDR3 protein. D genes are given only for firm matches. Some rows have no size entry. The others give once, few or many, or a class for an expanded clone.

v_gene: TRBV29-1
abundance: few
d_gene: .
j_gene: TRBJ1-2
CDR3nt: TGCAGCGTTGATGGGTACCTTGGGGGAGGCTACACCTTC
CDR3aa: CSVDGYLGGGYTF

v_gene: TRBV5-1
abundance: .
d_gene: TRBD2
j_gene: TRBJ2-5
CDR3nt: TGCGCCAGCAGCTTAATTTTAGCGGGGCAGAGGAGAGAGACCCAGTACTTC
CDR3aa: CASSLILAGQRRETQYF

v_gene: TRBV25-1
abundance: many
d_gene: TRBD1
j_gene: TRBJ2-7
CDR3nt: TGTGCCAGCAGTGAAGTCGGGACAGGGGCCTACGAGCAGTACTTC
CDR3aa: CASSEVGTGAYEQYF

v_gene: TRBV20-1
abundance: .
d_gene: .
j_gene: TRBJ1-5
CDR3nt: TGCAGTGCTAGCAACCCCAGGGTATCGGCAAATCAGCCCCAGCATTTT
CDR3aa: CSASNPRVSANQPQHF

v_gene: TRBV5-1
abundance: .
d_gene: .
j_gene: TRBJ1-1
CDR3nt: TGCGCCAGCAGCTTGGCCTGGGGGGCCATGAACACTGAAGCTTTCTTT
CDR3aa: CASSLAWGAMNTEAFF

v_gene: TRBV29-1
abundance: .
d_gene: TRBD1
j_gene: TRBJ1-1
CDR3nt: TGCAGCGTTGAAGGGGGGACAGGGGTGAGTGAAGCTTTCTTT
CDR3aa: CSVEGGTGVSEAFF

v_gene: TRBV12-3/TRBV12-4
abundance: many
d_gene: TRBD2
j_gene: TRBJ2-1
CDR3nt: TGTGCCAGCAGTTTAGCGCTGACTAGCGGGAGATGGGGCTCCTACAATGAGCAGTTCTTC
CDR3aa: CASSLALTSGRWGSYNEQFF

v_gene: TRBV12-3/TRBV12-4
abundance: many
d_gene: .
j_gene: TRBJ1-1
CDR3nt: TGTGCCAGCAGTTCCCGTTCCCCGAACACTGAAGCTTTCTTT
CDR3aa: CASSSRSPNTEAFF

v_gene: TRBV7-3
abundance: few
d_gene: .
j_gene: TRBJ2-3
CDR3nt: TGTGCCAGCAGCTTAAACGGGCTTACAGATACGCAGTATTTT
CDR3aa: CASSLNGLTDTQYF

v_gene: TRBV6-5
abundance: many
d_gene: .
j_gene: TRBJ1-6
CDR3nt: TGTGCCAGCATTAAAAGGACAGCTGCAAATTCACCCCTCCACTTT
CDR3aa: CASIKRTAANSPLHF

v_gene: TRBV7-4
abundance: many
d_gene: TRBD1
j_gene: TRBJ1-1
CDR3nt: TGTGCCAGCAGCTTATTGGGGACAGGTGAAGCTTTCTTT
CDR3aa: CASSLLGTGEAFF

v_gene: TRBV7-9
abundance: few
d_gene: .
j_gene: TRBJ1-4
CDR3nt: TGTGCCAGCAGACAAGAGGAAAAACTGTTTTTT
CDR3aa: CASRQEEKLFF

v_gene: TRBV5-1
abundance: few
d_gene: .
j_gene: TRBJ2-5
CDR3nt: TGCGCCAGCAGCTTGAACCAGCCTGGTGAGACCCAGTACTTC
CDR3aa: CASSLNQPGETQYF

v_gene: TRBV20-1
abundance: many
d_gene: .
j_gene: TRBJ2-5
CDR3nt: TGCAGTGCTAGGGCCGTGGGGCAAGAGACCCAGTACTTC
CDR3aa: CSARAVGQETQYF

v_gene: TRBV20-1
abundance: .
d_gene: TRBD2
j_gene: TRBJ2-7
CDR3nt: TGCTGTGCTAGTTCGGTCAGCGGGAGGAACCCCTACGAGCAGTACTTC
CDR3aa: CCASSVSGRNPYEQYF

v_gene: TRBV14
abundance: many
d_gene: .
j_gene: TRBJ2-1
CDR3nt: TGTGCCAGCAGCCAGGACCGCAATGAGCAGTTCTTC
CDR3aa: CASSQDRNEQFF

v_gene: TRBV27
abundance: many
d_gene: .
j_gene: TRBJ1-1
CDR3nt: TGTGCCAGCAGTTTAACAGGGCGTGATGAAGCTTTCTTT
CDR3aa: CASSLTGRDEAFF

v_gene: TRBV12-3/TRBV12-4
abundance: .
d_gene: TRBD1
j_gene: TRBJ1-3
CDR3nt: TGTGCCAGCAGTTCGACAGGGGTCGGAAACACCATATATTTT
CDR3aa: CASSSTGVGNTIYF

v_gene: TRBV20-1
abundance: few
d_gene: .
j_gene: TRBJ1-3
CDR3nt: TGCAGTGCTCCAGCGGGGGGGCGGTCCCCCTGGGGAAACACCATATATTTT
CDR3aa: CSAPAGGRSPWGNTIYF

v_gene: TRBV27
abundance: .
d_gene: .
j_gene: TRBJ1-1
CDR3nt: TGTGCCAGCACAATCGGGGCTTTCTTT
CDR3aa: CASTIGAFF

v_gene: TRBV12-3/TRBV12-4
abundance: .
d_gene: .
j_gene: TRBJ2-7
CDR3nt: TGTGCCAGCAGAACGACCGTCGGGGCCTACGAGCAGTACTTC
CDR3aa: CASRTTVGAYEQYF

v_gene: TRBV29-1
abundance: few
d_gene: .
j_gene: TRBJ2-5
CDR3nt: TGCAGCGTTGAAACATCAAAAGGCATTGAGACCCAGTACTTC
CDR3aa: CSVETSKGIETQYF

v_gene: TRBV20-1
abundance: few
d_gene: .
j_gene: TRBJ1-5
CDR3nt: TGCAGTGCTAGAGATGTGGGGGGGCAGCCCCAGCATTTT
CDR3aa: CSARDVGGQPQHF

v_gene: TRBV4-2
abundance: .
d_gene: .
j_gene: TRBJ2-3
CDR3nt: TGTGCCAGCAGCCAAGGGCTAACCACAGATACGCAGTATTTT
CDR3aa: CASSQGLTTDTQYF

v_gene: TRBV5-1
abundance: many
d_gene: .
j_gene: TRBJ2-1
CDR3nt: TGCGCCAGCAGCTTGGGAGTATTGGGGGTCAATGAGCAGTTCTTC
CDR3aa: CASSLGVLGVNEQFF

v_gene: TRBV20-1
abundance: few
d_gene: .
j_gene: TRBJ2-3
CDR3nt: TGCAGTGCTCATCTCCCCCCGCGGGCAGATACGCAGTATTTT
CDR3aa: CSAHLPPRADTQYF

v_gene: TRBV12-3/TRBV12-4
abundance: many
d_gene: .
j_gene: TRBJ1-5
CDR3nt: TGTGCCAGCAGTTTTGTGGGCAGTACCCAGCATTTT
CDR3aa: CASSFVGSTQHF

v_gene: TRBV5-1
abundance: many
d_gene: TRBD2
j_gene: TRBJ2-1
CDR3nt: TGCGCCAGCAGCCCCGGACTAGCGGGGGGCAGGTCGTATGAGCAGTTCTTC
CDR3aa: CASSPGLAGGRSYEQFF

v_gene: TRBV5-1
abundance: few
d_gene: .
j_gene: TRBJ2-3
CDR3nt: TGCGCCAGCACCCCGGGGGCGCGAGGGGGATTCACAGATACGCAGTATTTT
CDR3aa: CASTPGARGGFTDTQYF

v_gene: TRBV9
abundance: .
d_gene: TRBD2
j_gene: TRBJ2-1
CDR3nt: TGTGCCAGCAGCGTTAGCGGGAGGCTCAATGAGCAGTTCTTC
CDR3aa: CASSVSGRLNEQFF

v_gene: TRBV7-2
abundance: .
d_gene: .
j_gene: TRBJ2-1
CDR3nt: TGTGCCAGCAGCTTACCCCTGGGCCTCAATGAGCAGTTCTTC
CDR3aa: CASSLPLGLNEQFF

v_gene: TRBV6-2/TRBV6-3
abundance: .
d_gene: TRBD1
j_gene: TRBJ2-7
CDR3nt: TGTGCCAGCAGTTTCGGACAGGGGGCAGCCTACGAGCAGTACTTC
CDR3aa: CASSFGQGAAYEQYF

v_gene: TRBV4-1
abundance: .
d_gene: .
j_gene: TRBJ2-4
CDR3nt: TGCGCCAGCAGCCAAGGCAGGCCGGACCTACATATTCAGTACTTC
CDR3aa: CASSQGRPDLHIQYF

v_gene: TRBV6-1
abundance: many
d_gene: .
j_gene: TRBJ2-2
CDR3nt: TGTGCCAGCAGTGCCCATGAGCGAACCCTGAACACCGGGGAGCTGTTTTTT
CDR3aa: CASSAHERTLNTGELFF

v_gene: TRBV12-3/TRBV12-4
abundance: many
d_gene: .
j_gene: TRBJ2-5
CDR3nt: TGTGCCAGCAGTTTTTGGGGATCGGGAGAGACCCAGTACTTC
CDR3aa: CASSFWGSGETQYF

v_gene: TRBV5-1
abundance: few
d_gene: TRBD1
j_gene: TRBJ1-2
CDR3nt: TGCGCCAGCAGCTCGACACCGGGACAGAACTATGGCTACACCTTC
CDR3aa: CASSSTPGQNYGYTF

v_gene: TRBV7-3
abundance: few
d_gene: .
j_gene: TRBJ1-1
CDR3nt: TGTGCCAGCAGCTTAACGGCCAGCATGAACACTGAAGCTTTCTTT
CDR3aa: CASSLTASMNTEAFF

v_gene: TRBV7-3
abundance: many
d_gene: .
j_gene: TRBJ2-5
CDR3nt: TGTGCCAGCAGCTTAGGAGCGTTCCAAGAGACCCAGTACTTC
CDR3aa: CASSLGAFQETQYF

v_gene: TRBV6-2/TRBV6-3
abundance: many
d_gene: TRBD2
j_gene: TRBJ2-1
CDR3nt: TGTGCCAGCAGTTACGCTCAGGGAGGGTACAATGAGCAGTTCTTC
CDR3aa: CASSYAQGGYNEQFF

v_gene: TRBV15
abundance: few
d_gene: .
j_gene: TRBJ1-2
CDR3nt: TGTGCCACCAGCAGAGATCGGGGAAACTATGGCTACACCTTC
CDR3aa: CATSRDRGNYGYTF

v_gene: TRBV9
abundance: few
d_gene: .
j_gene: TRBJ2-1
CDR3nt: TGTGCCAGCAGCGTATCCAAGGATGAGCAGTTCTTC
CDR3aa: CASSVSKDEQFF

v_gene: TRBV28
abundance: .
d_gene: TRBD1
j_gene: TRBJ1-1
CDR3nt: TGTGCCAGCAACTCGAACTACTGGACAGGGGGCAGGATCACTGAAGCTTTCTTT
CDR3aa: CASNSNYWTGGRITEAFF

v_gene: TRBV20-1
abundance: .
d_gene: .
j_gene: TRBJ1-1
CDR3nt: TGCAGTGCCCGGGAGGTTACTGAAGCTTTCTTT
CDR3aa: CSAREVTEAFF

v_gene: TRBV7-2
abundance: many
d_gene: TRBD2
j_gene: TRBJ2-3
CDR3nt: TGTGCCAGCAGACCGCGTTTTAGCGGGATGAAAGATACGCAGTATTTT
CDR3aa: CASRPRFSGMKDTQYF

v_gene: TRBV29-1
abundance: many
d_gene: TRBD1
j_gene: TRBJ2-1
CDR3nt: TGCAGCGCTGGACAGGGGACGGGTGAGCAGTTCTTC
CDR3aa: CSAGQGTGEQFF

v_gene: TRBV29-1
abundance: many
d_gene: .
j_gene: TRBJ1-1
CDR3nt: TGCAGCGTGCGGACGCTGAACACTGAAGCTTTCTTT
CDR3aa: CSVRTLNTEAFF

v_gene: TRBV9
abundance: .
d_gene: .
j_gene: TRBJ2-7
CDR3nt: TGTGCCAGCAGCGTAGCGAAAGCAGGCTACGAGCAGTACTTC
CDR3aa: CASSVAKAGYEQYF

v_gene: TRBV28
abundance: many
d_gene: .
j_gene: TRBJ2-7
CDR3nt: TGTGCCACCAACCAAAATAAGCGACCTTCCTCCTACGAGCAGTACTTC
CDR3aa: CATNQNKRPSSYEQYF

v_gene: TRBV29-1
abundance: many
d_gene: TRBD1
j_gene: TRBJ2-3
CDR3nt: TGCAGCGCTCGGACAGGTCCCACAGATACGCAGTATTTT
CDR3aa: CSARTGPTDTQYF

v_gene: TRBV5-1
abundance: few
d_gene: .
j_gene: TRBJ1-6
CDR3nt: TGCGCCAGCAGCTTGGTGAGTCGGGGATCACCCCTCCACTTT
CDR3aa: CASSLVSRGSPLHF

v_gene: TRBV7-9
abundance: many
d_gene: TRBD2
j_gene: TRBJ2-3
CDR3nt: TGTGCCAGCAGCCGGACTAGCGGCCGCACAGATACGCAGTATTTT
CDR3aa: CASSRTSGRTDTQYF

v_gene: TRBV20-1
abundance: .
d_gene: .
j_gene: TRBJ2-7
CDR3nt: TGCAGTGCTAGATCTGGGACCACCCACGAGCAGTACTTC
CDR3aa: CSARSGTTHEQYF

v_gene: TRBV27
abundance: .
d_gene: TRBD1
j_gene: TRBJ1-4
CDR3nt: TGTGCCAGCAGTCCGGGGACAGGGGGCAATGAAAAACTGTTTTTT
CDR3aa: CASSPGTGGNEKLFF

v_gene: TRBV7-9
abundance: few
d_gene: TRBD2
j_gene: TRBJ2-2
CDR3nt: TGTGCCGGGGTAAAGACTAGCGGAGTAACCGGGGAGCTGTTTTTT
CDR3aa: CAGVKTSGVTGELFF

v_gene: TRBV27
abundance: few
d_gene: .
j_gene: TRBJ1-2
CDR3nt: TGTGCCAGCAGTTGCCGCGCTGACCCTCGGAGGTGTGGCTACACCTTC
CDR3aa: CASSCRADPRRCGYTF

v_gene: TRBV18
abundance: .
d_gene: TRBD1
j_gene: TRBJ2-1
CDR3nt: TGTGCCAGCTCACCTTGGACAGGTCACAATGAGCAGTTCTTC
CDR3aa: CASSPWTGHNEQFF

v_gene: TRBV7-2
abundance: few
d_gene: TRBD2
j_gene: TRBJ2-5
CDR3nt: TGTGCCAGCAGCGGCGGGAGGGGGCAAGAGACCCAGTACTTC
CDR3aa: CASSGGRGQETQYF

v_gene: TRBV20-1
abundance: many
d_gene: .
j_gene: TRBJ1-1
CDR3nt: TGCAGTGCTTACAGGGTGAACACTGAAGCTTTCTTT
CDR3aa: CSAYRVNTEAFF

v_gene: TRBV25-1
abundance: many
d_gene: TRBD1
j_gene: TRBJ1-6
CDR3nt: TGTGCCAGCCGGGACAGGCGGAATTCACCCCTCCACTTT
CDR3aa: CASRDRRNSPLHF

v_gene: TRBV12-5
abundance: .
d_gene: .
j_gene: TRBJ1-5
CDR3nt: TGTGCTAGTGGTTTGGTACTTCGTAGGGGAGGGCATCAGCCCCAGCATTTT
CDR3aa: CASGLVLRRGGHQPQHF